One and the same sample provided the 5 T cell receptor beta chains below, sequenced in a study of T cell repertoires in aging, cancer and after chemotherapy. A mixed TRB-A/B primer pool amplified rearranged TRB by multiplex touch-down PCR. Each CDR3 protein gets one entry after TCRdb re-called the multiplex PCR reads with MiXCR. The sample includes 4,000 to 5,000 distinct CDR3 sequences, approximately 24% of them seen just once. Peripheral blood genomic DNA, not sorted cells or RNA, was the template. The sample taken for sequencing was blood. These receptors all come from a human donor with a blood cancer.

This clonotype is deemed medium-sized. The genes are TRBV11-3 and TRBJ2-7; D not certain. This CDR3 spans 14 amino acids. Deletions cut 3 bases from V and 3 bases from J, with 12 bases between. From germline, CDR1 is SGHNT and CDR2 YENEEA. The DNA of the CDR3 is TGTGCCAGCAGCTTTTCCGAGTGGGACTACGAGCAGTACTTC. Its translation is CASSFSEWDYEQYF. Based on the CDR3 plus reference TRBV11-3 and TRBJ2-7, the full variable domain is EAGVVQSPRYKIIEKKQPVAFWCNPISGHNTLYWYLQNLGQGPELLIRYENEEAVDDSQLPKDRFSAERLKGVDSTLKIQPAELGDSAVYLCASSFSEWDYEQYFGPGTRLTVT.

CDR3 DNA sequence: TGTGCCAGCAGAATGACTAGCGGGTACAATGAGCAGTTCTTC. Translated: CASRMTSGYNEQFF. The chain has TRBV12-3 or TRBV12-4 and TRBJ2-1; 10 bases are shared with TRBD2. CDR3 length: 14 residues. Trimming took 6 bases from V and 4 from J; bases not matched to a gene: 3.

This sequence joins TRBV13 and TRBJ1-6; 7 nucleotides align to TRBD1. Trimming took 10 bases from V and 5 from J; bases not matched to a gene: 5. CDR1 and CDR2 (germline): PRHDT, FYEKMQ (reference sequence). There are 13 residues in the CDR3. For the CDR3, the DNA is TGTGCCACCACGACAGGGAATAATTCACCCCTCCACTTT. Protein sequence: CATTTGNNSPLHF.

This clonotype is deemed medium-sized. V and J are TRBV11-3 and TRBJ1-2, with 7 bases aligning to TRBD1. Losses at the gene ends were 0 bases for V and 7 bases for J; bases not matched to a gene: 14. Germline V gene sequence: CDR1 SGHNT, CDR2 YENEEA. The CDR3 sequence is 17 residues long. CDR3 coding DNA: TGTGCCAGCAGCTTAGATGTGGGGTACAGGGGAGCGGCTGGCTACACCTTC. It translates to CASSLDVGYRGAAGYTF.

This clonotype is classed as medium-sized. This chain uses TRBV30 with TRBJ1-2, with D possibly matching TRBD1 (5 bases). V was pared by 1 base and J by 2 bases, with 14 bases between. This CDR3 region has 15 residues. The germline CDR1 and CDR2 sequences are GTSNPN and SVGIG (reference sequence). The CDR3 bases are TGTGCCTGGAGTGACCGGCAGGGTTGGAACTATGGCTACACCTTC. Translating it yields CAWSDRQGWNYGYTF.